Listed here is a single T cell receptor (beta chain). These data originate in a study of shared clonotypes between healthy human individuals. Per sorted-subset replicate PCR, input was roughly 220 ng DNA, representing around 29,000 T cell genomes. The table came from immunoSEQ multiplex PCR; TCRdb's copy has only in-frame clones and leaves some out. The sample consists of 1,400,000 or so clones, approximately 98.5% of them appearing once. Between the trimmed V and J ends, which lost 1 base and 3 bases, there was a span of 13 bases. Germline V gives CDR1 SGHAT, CDR2 FQNNGV. CDR3 length: 16 amino acids.

The specimen sequenced was naive CD4+ T cells sorted from blood. The subset here: CD45RA+ positively selected. This chain joins TRBV11-2 and TRBJ2-1; D gene ambiguous. The receptor comes from a man aged 30 to 45 in good health. CDR3 loop: CASSLVLRLGYNEQFF. CDR3 nucleotides: TGTGCCAGCAGCTTAGTCCTTCGCCTCGGCTACAATGAGCAGTTCTTC. The full variable domain, its missing parts supplied by reference TRBV11-2 and TRBJ2-1, is EAGVAQSPRYKIIEKRQSVAFWCNPISGHATLYWYQQILGQGPKLLIQFQNNGVVDDSQLPKDRFSAERLKGVDSTLKIQPAKLEDSAVYLCASSLVLRLGYNEQFFGPGTRLTVL.